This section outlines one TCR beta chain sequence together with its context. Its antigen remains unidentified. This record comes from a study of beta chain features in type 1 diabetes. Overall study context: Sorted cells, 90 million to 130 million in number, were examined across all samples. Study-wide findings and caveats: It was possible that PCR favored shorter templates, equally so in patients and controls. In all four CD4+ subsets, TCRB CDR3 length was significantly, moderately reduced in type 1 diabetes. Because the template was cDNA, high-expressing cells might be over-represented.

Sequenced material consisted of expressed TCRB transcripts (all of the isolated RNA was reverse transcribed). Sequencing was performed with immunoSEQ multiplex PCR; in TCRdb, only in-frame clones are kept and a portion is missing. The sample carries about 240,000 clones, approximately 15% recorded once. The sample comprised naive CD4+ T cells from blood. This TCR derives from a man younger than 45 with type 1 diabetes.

The CDR3 loop reads CASKAGDTDTQYF. DNA for the CDR3: TGCGCCAGCAAGGCAGGTGACACAGATACGCAGTATTTT. V is TRBV10-2 and J is TRBJ2-3, with D unresolved. Trimming stripped 7 bases from V and 2 bases from J, with 10 bases between. Germline loops: CDR1 WSHSY, CDR2 SAAADI. The CDR3 length is 13 residues.